This is a list of T cell receptor beta chains from one sample in a study of beta chain features in type 1 diabetes. TCRdb's copy holds only in-frame clones and misses some; the assay was immunoSEQ multiplex PCR. The sample consists of a few hundred thousand clones, over 9% of them appearing once. The sequenced material came from central memory CD4+ T cells from blood. These receptors were taken from a man aged 25 to 45 with type 1 diabetes. The CDR3 runs from the conserved cysteine through the conserved F or W. The D gene is left open where the match is weak.

V gene	J gene	D gene	CDR3 protein
TRBV28	TRBJ1-5	-	CASLRRSQGVGIDQPQHF
TRBV2	TRBJ2-5	-	CASNSGTPAPQYF
TRBV9	TRBJ1-5	-	CASSVASDQPQHF
TRBV10-3	TRBJ2-2	-	CAISGFGGTGELFF
TRBV7-9	TRBJ2-3	-	CASSPPRTGWADTQYF
TRBV9	TRBJ2-2	-	CASSALGVAGELFF
TRBV7-3	TRBJ2-3	-	CASSSPRDGDTQYF
TRBV9	TRBJ1-2	-	CASSVDQADYGYTF
TRBV7-2	TRBJ2-7	TRBD2	CASSPTSGMFYEQYF
TRBV6-6	TRBJ2-3	-	CASSYSGRNTDTQYF
TRBV5-4	TRBJ1-4	TRBD1	CASSGTGNRASEKLFF
TRBV7-2	TRBJ1-2	-	CASSTYGQIDNYGYTF
TRBV11-2	TRBJ2-7	-	CASSFSYEQYF
TRBV7-2	TRBJ1-3	-	CASSSGRRLSLYF
TRBV5-4	TRBJ2-3	TRBD1	CAGGQGATDTQYF
TRBV4-1	TRBJ1-1	-	CASSQSTENTEAFF
TRBV19	-	-	CASSMGGREQYF
TRBV11-2	TRBJ2-5	-	CASNLGSGSRETQYF
TRBV15	TRBJ2-7	-	CATSRDHNQEQYF
TRBV28	TRBJ1-1	TRBD1	CATWDRGTEAFF
TRBV5-1	TRBJ2-5	TRBD2	CASSGSGRGGETQYF
TRBV15	TRBJ2-1	-	CATSGTGSGEQFF
TRBV7-2	TRBJ2-3	TRBD1	CASSFRTGEGTDTQYF
TRBV9	TRBJ2-6	-	CASSVAGSGANVLTF
TRBV7-9	TRBJ2-2	-	CASSLVGTTNTGELFF
TRBV4-3	TRBJ2-1	-	CASSQALVLYNEQFF
TRBV4-1	TRBJ1-1	-	CASSQLAAMNTEAFF
TRBV9	TRBJ2-1	-	CASSVRDGYREQFF
TRBV6-5	TRBJ1-4	TRBD1	CASSYTTGANEKLFF
TRBV5-1	TRBJ1-1	-	CASSSYRAGDTEAFF
TRBV6-5	TRBJ1-5	-	CASNPRLNQPQHF
TRBV5-1	TRBJ1-1	TRBD1	CASSLAGTGRNTEAFF
TRBV11-2	TRBJ1-2	-	CASSYWDILGGYTF
TRBV28	TRBJ1-1	-	CASSPLGEMNTEAFF
TRBV7-2	TRBJ1-2	TRBD1	CASSSGTGLGYTF
TRBV5-1	TRBJ1-2	TRBD1	CASSLTGMDYGYTF
TRBV7-3	TRBJ2-5	-	CASSSPLGESETQYF
TRBV7-2	TRBJ2-1	-	CASSQAYVAEQFF
TRBV18	TRBJ1-5	TRBD1	CASSIQGKDQPQHF
TRBV18	TRBJ2-5	-	CASSPRTGQGETQYF
TRBV19	TRBJ2-7	-	CASSIQGWYEQYF
TRBV19	TRBJ2-3	TRBD2	CASSMRGLAGGVTDTQYF
TRBV7-2	TRBJ2-3	-	CASSAQGFAADTQYF
TRBV7-2	TRBJ2-7	-	CASSPRGQGPYEQYF
TRBV11-1	TRBJ2-1	TRBD2	CASSFGLAAYNEQFF
TRBV25-1	TRBJ1-4	-	CASEQGWGEKLFF
TRBV2	TRBJ1-1	-	CASSGFRGLQNTEAFF
TRBV28	TRBJ2-5	-	CASGGRETQYF
TRBV7-2	TRBJ1-1	TRBD1	CASSLERGRRAFF
TRBV9	TRBJ2-3	-	CASSAGQVQDTQYF
TRBV15	TRBJ2-7	-	CATSLDPSYEQYF
TRBV18	TRBJ2-7	-	CASSSSGTNVFHEQYF
TRBV29-1	TRBJ1-1	TRBD1	CSVGPGTDNMNTEAFF
TRBV6-5	TRBJ2-2	-	CASSHEAGYTGELFF
TRBV5-1	TRBJ1-1	TRBD1	CASSGGTGTMNTEAFF
TRBV9	TRBJ1-4	-	CASSLGVASLEKLFF
TRBV7-9	TRBJ1-2	-	CAIQDSGEGYTF
TRBV14	TRBJ1-4	-	CASSQDRRTRPEKLFF
TRBV4-2	TRBJ2-3	-	CASSSGLNSRSDTQYF
TRBV28	TRBJ2-2	-	CASSSHDTGELFF